This is a list of T cell receptor beta chains from one sample in a study of shared clonotypes between healthy human individuals. Here immunoSEQ multiplex PCR was the method, and the copy in TCRdb shows in-frame clones only, minus some. This table has about 2.5 million clones, approximately 90% appearing once. The sequenced sample was naive CD4+ T cells from PBMCs. The receptors derive from a man aged 18 to 29 in good health. Some clones in this sample may be carry-over from other donors' samples. CDR3s include the opening cysteine and the closing phenylalanine or tryptophan. Each record gives: V gene, clone size, J gene, D gene, CDR3 protein, CDR3 DNA. A D gene is named only where the DNA matches it firmly. Clone size appears in some rows only: once, few, many, or a class for an expanded clone.

>TRBV2|NA|TRBJ2-5|NA
CASSEFRPGLGGGGTQYF
TGTGCCAGCAGTGAATTCCGACCGGGACTAGGGGGCGGAGGGACCCAGTACTTC
>TRBV7-9|NA|TRBJ1-3|NA
CASSLVVGWTGNTIYF
TGTGCCAGCAGCTTAGTGGTAGGATGGACTGGAAACACCATATATTTT
>TRBV7-9|NA|TRBJ1-4|NA
CASSLVVGEKLFF
TGTGCCAGCAGCTTAGTTGTGGGAGAAAAACTGTTTTTT
>TRBV6-6|NA|TRBJ2-7|TRBD1
CASLPGQGAYEQYF
TGTGCCAGCCTTCCGGGACAGGGGGCTTACGAGCAGTACTTC
>TRBV7-8|NA|TRBJ2-4|NA
CASSLARGDYKNIQYF
TGTGCCAGCAGCTTAGCCCGTGGGGATTACAAAAACATTCAGTACTTC
>TRBV29-1|NA|TRBJ2-1|NA
CSVAGGYNEQFF
TGCAGCGTTGCAGGCGGTTACAATGAGCAGTTCTTC
>TRBV4-3|NA|TRBJ2-1|NA
CASSQEGNMGYNEQFF
TGCGCCAGCAGCCAAGAGGGGAATATGGGCTACAATGAGCAGTTCTTC
>TRBV9|NA|TRBJ2-1|TRBD2
CASSPRGTPYNEQFF
TGTGCCAGCAGCCCGCGGGGGACCCCCTACAATGAGCAGTTCTTC
>TRBV7-2|NA|TRBJ2-7|TRBD1
CASSLGTAFFMEQYF
TGTGCCAGCAGCTTGGGGACAGCATTTTTTATGGAGCAGTACTTC
>TRBV10-3|NA|TRBJ2-6|TRBD2
CAISDGRESGANVLTF
TGTGCCATCAGTGACGGGAGGGAGTCGGGGGCCAACGTCCTGACTTTC
>TRBV15|NA|TRBJ2-5|NA
CATSRPRTHQETQYF
TGTGCCACCAGCAGACCCCGGACGCACCAAGAGACCCAGTACTTC
>TRBV5-1|NA|TRBJ2-3|TRBD2
CASSPQTSGFTDTQYF
TGCGCCAGCAGCCCGCAGACTAGCGGGTTCACAGATACGCAGTATTTT
>TRBV14|once|TRBJ2-3|TRBD1
CASSQRIGTGGRTDTQYF
TGTGCCAGCAGCCAAAGAATCGGGACAGGGGGCCGCACAGATACGCAGTATTTT
>TRBV5-1|NA|TRBJ2-3|NA
CASMTAAHTDTQYF
TGCGCCAGCATGACGGCAGCACACACAGATACGCAGTATTTT
>TRBV18|NA|TRBJ2-2|NA
CASSPRHTVNTGELFF
TGTGCCAGCTCACCGAGACACACGGTTAACACCGGGGAGCTGTTTTTT
>TRBV7-9|NA|TRBJ2-1|TRBD2
CASSLGIAGGYEQFF
TGTGCCAGCAGCTTAGGGATAGCGGGAGGTTATGAGCAGTTCTTC
>TRBV4-1|NA|TRBJ2-3|NA
CASSQDQNRLDTQYF
TGCGCCAGCAGCCAAGACCAGAACCGGTTGGATACGCAGTATTTT
>TRBV20-1|few|TRBJ1-5|NA
CSAWGFSAQHF
TGCAGTGCGTGGGGGTTTTCAGCCCAGCATTTT
>TRBV18|NA|TRBJ2-3|NA
CASSPSRVADTQYF
TGTGCCAGCTCACCAAGCCGTGTGGCAGATACGCAGTATTTT
>TRBV28|NA|TRBJ1-2|TRBD1
CASSAYRGANYGYTF
TGTGCCAGCAGTGCGTACAGGGGCGCGAACTATGGCTACACCTTC
>TRBV7-2|NA|TRBJ1-2|TRBD1
CASSLTSGQAEGYTF
TGTGCCAGCAGCCTTACCTCGGGACAGGCGGAGGGCTACACCTTC
>TRBV2|few|TRBJ2-1|TRBD1
CASMDRGNEQFF
TGTGCCAGCATGGACAGGGGTAATGAGCAGTTCTTC
>TRBV2|NA|TRBJ2-7|TRBD2
CASAGLAGATGSYEQYF
TGTGCCAGCGCTGGACTAGCGGGAGCCACCGGGTCCTACGAGCAGTACTTC
>TRBV30|few|TRBJ1-4|TRBD1
CAWSPGTVNEKLFF
TGTGCCTGGAGTCCCGGGACAGTGAATGAAAAACTGTTTTTT
>TRBV11-2|NA|TRBJ2-7|NA
CASSNLPRGPRSSYEQYF
TGTGCCAGCAGCAATCTTCCGAGGGGACCCAGAAGCTCCTACGAGCAGTACTTC
>TRBV28|NA|TRBJ1-5|NA
CASSRWAQPQHF
TGTGCCAGCAGCCGTTGGGCTCAGCCCCAGCATTTT
>TRBV20-1|few|TRBJ1-1|NA
CSAARTEAFF
TGCAGTGCGGCTCGCACTGAAGCTTTCTTT
>TRBV5-1|NA|TRBJ2-2|NA
CASSLVAGSNTGELFF
TGCGCCAGCAGCTTGGTCGCGGGATCGAACACCGGGGAGCTGTTTTTT
>TRBV30|once|TRBJ2-7|NA
CAWSHLKSGGLYEQYF
TGTGCCTGGAGTCACCTAAAATCGGGGGGCCTCTACGAGCAGTACTTC
>TRBV11-2|NA|TRBJ2-1|NA
CASSLAWREPYNEQFF
TGTGCCAGCAGCTTAGCGTGGCGGGAACCTTACAATGAGCAGTTCTTC
>TRBV12-5|NA|TRBJ2-6|NA
CASGSSGANVLTF
TGTGCTAGTGGATCTTCTGGGGCCAACGTCCTGACTTTC
>TRBV28|NA|TRBJ1-1|NA
CASRSLRVEAFF
TGTGCCAGCAGGTCGTTGAGGGTTGAAGCTTTCTTT
>TRBV4-1|NA|TRBJ1-2|NA
CASSQGQDWSYGYTF
TGCGCCAGCAGCCAAGGACAGGATTGGTCCTATGGCTACACCTTC
>TRBV7-5|NA|TRBJ2-7|NA
CARSLGWDRGRYEQYF
TGTGCCAGAAGCTTAGGGTGGGACAGGGGGCGTTACGAGCAGTACTTC
>TRBV7-8|NA|TRBJ2-7|NA
CASSSQGRGSYEQYF
TGTGCCAGCAGCTCCCAGGGAAGAGGATCCTACGAGCAGTACTTC
>TRBV28|once|TRBJ1-2|TRBD1
CASSTGDYGYTF
TGTGCCAGCAGTACAGGGGACTATGGCTACACCTTC
>TRBV28|NA|TRBJ2-5|NA
CASVAGETQYF
TGTGCCAGCGTGGCCGGGGAGACCCAGTACTTC
>TRBV6-5|NA|TRBJ2-7|TRBD2
CASSLRTSGTYEQYF
TGTGCCAGCAGTTTGCGGACTAGCGGGACCTACGAGCAGTACTTC
>TRBV7-3|NA|TRBJ2-5|NA
CASSFVGGAGETQYF
TGTGCCAGCAGCTTCGTGGGGGGCGCAGGGGAGACCCAGTACTTC
>TRBV30|NA|TRBJ1-5|NA
CAWSVVQRNQPQHF
TGTGCCTGGAGTGTAGTCCAGCGCAATCAGCCCCAGCATTTT
>TRBV5-1|NA|TRBJ2-3|NA
CASSSRGGTQYF
TGCGCCAGCAGCTCACGGGGAGGTACGCAGTATTTT
>TRBV14|once|TRBJ2-7|NA
CASSQDFRGGSYEQYF
TGTGCCAGCAGCCAAGACTTCAGGGGGGGCTCCTACGAGCAGTACTTC
>TRBV6-6|NA|TRBJ1-4|NA
CASSSRRPFNEKLFF
TGTGCCAGCAGTTCTCGAAGACCATTTAATGAAAAACTGTTTTTT
>TRBV19|NA|TRBJ1-5|TRBD1
CASRRVGQGINQPQHF
TGTGCCAGTAGAAGGGTGGGACAGGGGATAAATCAGCCCCAGCATTTT
>TRBV5-4|NA|TRBJ2-7|TRBD1
CASSRKDRGTPYEQYF
TGTGCCAGCAGCCGGAAGGACAGGGGGACCCCCTACGAGCAGTACTTC
>TRBV9|NA|TRBJ2-6|NA
CASTLDPGANVLTF
TGTGCCAGCACCCTAGATCCCGGGGCCAACGTCCTGACTTTC
>TRBV7-9|NA|TRBJ2-5|TRBD2
CASSLAATGTTRYF
TGTGCCAGCAGCTTAGCGGCGACCGGGACTACCCGGTACTTC
>TRBV7-2|NA|TRBJ1-2|NA
CASSLVTVSYGYTF
TGTGCCAGCAGCTTAGTCACGGTCTCCTATGGCTACACCTTC
>TRBV6-6|NA|TRBJ1-5|TRBD1
CASSYPTGQTNQPQHF
TGTGCCAGCAGTTACCCTACGGGACAGACCAATCAGCCCCAGCATTTT
>TRBV2|NA|TRBJ2-2|TRBD2
CASNPTSGSPGELFF
TGTGCCAGCAACCCGACTAGCGGGAGCCCCGGGGAGCTGTTTTTT
>TRBV10-2|NA|TRBJ1-4|NA
CASSEGAAAGEKLFF
TGCGCCAGCAGTGAGGGGGCGGCGGCGGGTGAAAAACTGTTTTTT